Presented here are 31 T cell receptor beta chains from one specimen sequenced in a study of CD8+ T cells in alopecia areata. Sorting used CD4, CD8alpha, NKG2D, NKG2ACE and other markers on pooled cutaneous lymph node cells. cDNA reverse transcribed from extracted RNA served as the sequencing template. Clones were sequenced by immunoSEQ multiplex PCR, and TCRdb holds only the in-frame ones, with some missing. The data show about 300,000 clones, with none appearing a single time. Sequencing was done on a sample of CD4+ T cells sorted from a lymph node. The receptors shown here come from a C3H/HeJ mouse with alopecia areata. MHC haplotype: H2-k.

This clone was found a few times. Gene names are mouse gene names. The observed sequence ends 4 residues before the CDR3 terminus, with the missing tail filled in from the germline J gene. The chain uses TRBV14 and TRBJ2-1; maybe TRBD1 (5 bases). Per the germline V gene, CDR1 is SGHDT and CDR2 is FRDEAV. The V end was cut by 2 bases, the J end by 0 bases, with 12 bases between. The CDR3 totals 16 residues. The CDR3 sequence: CASSLGQGDNYAEQFF. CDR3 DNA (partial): TGTGCCAGCAGTTTAGGGCAGGGAGATAACTATGCT.

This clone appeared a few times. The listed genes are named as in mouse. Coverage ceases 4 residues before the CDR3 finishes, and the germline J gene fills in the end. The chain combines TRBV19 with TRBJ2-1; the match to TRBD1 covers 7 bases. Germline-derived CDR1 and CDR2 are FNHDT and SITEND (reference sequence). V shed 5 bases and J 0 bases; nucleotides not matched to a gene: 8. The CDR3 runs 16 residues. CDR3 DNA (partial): TGTGCCAGCAGCCCCGGACAGGACAATAACTATGCT. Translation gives CASSPGQDNNYA. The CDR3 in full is CASSPGQDNNYAEQFF.

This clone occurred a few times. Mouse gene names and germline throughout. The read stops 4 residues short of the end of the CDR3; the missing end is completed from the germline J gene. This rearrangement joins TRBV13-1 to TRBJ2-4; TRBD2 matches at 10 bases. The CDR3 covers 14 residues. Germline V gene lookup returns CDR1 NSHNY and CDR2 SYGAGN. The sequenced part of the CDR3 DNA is TGTGCCAGCAGTGTTGGGACTGGGGAAAAC. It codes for CASSVGTGEN. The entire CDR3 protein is CASSVGTGENTLYF.

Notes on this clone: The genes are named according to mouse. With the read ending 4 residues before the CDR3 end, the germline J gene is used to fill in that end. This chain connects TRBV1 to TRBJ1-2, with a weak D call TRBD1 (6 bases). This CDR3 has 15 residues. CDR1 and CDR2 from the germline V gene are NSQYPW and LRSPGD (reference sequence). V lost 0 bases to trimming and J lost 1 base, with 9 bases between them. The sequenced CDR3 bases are TGCACCTGCAGTGCAGAGAGGGGGAGAAACTCC. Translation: CTCSAERGRNS. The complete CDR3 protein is CTCSAERGRNSDYTF.

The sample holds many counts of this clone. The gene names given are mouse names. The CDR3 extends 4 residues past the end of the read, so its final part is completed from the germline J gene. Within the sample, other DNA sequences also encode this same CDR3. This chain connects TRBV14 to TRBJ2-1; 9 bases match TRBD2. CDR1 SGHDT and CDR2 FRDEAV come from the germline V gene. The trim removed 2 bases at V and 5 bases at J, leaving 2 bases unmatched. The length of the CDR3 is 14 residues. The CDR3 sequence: CASSLLGGHAEQFF. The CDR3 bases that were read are TGTGCCAGCAGTTTACTGGGGGGTCATGCT.

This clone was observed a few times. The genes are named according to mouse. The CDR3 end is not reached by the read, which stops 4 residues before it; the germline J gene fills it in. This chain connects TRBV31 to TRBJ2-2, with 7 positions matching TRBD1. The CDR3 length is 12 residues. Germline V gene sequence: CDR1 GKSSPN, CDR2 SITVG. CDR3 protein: CAWSDRVGQLYF. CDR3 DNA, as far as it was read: TGTGCCTGGAGTGACAGGGTTGGG.

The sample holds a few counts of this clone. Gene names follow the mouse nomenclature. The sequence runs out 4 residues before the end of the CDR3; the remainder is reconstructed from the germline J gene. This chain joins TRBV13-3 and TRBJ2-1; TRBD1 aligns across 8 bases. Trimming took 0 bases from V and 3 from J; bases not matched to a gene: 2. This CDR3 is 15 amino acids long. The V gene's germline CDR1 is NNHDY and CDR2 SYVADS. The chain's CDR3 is CASSDVRGPYAEQFF. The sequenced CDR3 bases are TGTGCCAGCAGTGATGTCAGGGGGCCCTATGCT.

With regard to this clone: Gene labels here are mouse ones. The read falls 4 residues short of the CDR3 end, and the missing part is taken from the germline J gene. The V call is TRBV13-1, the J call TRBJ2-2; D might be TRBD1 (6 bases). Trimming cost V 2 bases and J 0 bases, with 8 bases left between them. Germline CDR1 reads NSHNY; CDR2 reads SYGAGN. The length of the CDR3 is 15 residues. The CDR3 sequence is CASSEPGANTGQLYF. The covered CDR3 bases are TGTGCCAGCAGTGAGCCAGGGGCAAACACCGGG.

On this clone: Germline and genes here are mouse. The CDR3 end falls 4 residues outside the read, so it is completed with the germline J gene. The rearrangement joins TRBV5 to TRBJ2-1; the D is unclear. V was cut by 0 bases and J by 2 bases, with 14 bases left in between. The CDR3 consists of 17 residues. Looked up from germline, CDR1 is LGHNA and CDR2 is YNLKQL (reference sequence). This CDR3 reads CASSQDPAGAYYAEQFF. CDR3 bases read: TGTGCCAGCAGCCAAGATCCCGCTGGAGCCTACTATGCT.

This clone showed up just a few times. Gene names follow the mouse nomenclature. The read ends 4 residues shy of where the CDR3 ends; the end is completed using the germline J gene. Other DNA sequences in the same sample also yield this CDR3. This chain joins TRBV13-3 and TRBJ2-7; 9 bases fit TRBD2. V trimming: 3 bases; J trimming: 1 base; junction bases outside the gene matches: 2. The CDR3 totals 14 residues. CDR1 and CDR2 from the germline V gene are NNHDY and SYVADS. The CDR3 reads CASSGDWGSYEQYF. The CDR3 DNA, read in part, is TGTGCCAGCAGTGGAGACTGGGGGTCCTAT.

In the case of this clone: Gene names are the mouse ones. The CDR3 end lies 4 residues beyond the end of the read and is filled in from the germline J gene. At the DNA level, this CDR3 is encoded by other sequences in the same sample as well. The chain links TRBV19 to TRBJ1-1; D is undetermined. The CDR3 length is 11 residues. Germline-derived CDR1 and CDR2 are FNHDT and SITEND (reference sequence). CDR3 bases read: TGTGCCAGCAGTATCCCAGCA. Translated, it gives CASSIPA. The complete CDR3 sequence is CASSIPAEVFF.

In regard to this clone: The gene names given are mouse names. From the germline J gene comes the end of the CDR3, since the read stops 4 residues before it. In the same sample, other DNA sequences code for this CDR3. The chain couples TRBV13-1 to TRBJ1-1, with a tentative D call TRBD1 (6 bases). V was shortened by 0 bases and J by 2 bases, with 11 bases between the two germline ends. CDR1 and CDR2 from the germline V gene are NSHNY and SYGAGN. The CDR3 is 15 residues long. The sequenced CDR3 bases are TGTGCCAGCAGTGATGCACGGGGGGGCAACACA. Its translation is CASSDARGGNT. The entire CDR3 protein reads CASSDARGGNTEVFF.

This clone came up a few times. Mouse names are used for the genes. The CDR3: CASSRGLGGREDTQYF. The CDR3 DNA, read in part, is TGTGCTAGCAGTAGAGGGCTGGGGGGGCGCGAAGAC. The rearrangement joins TRBV17 to TRBJ2-5; 10 bases fit TRBD2. The read ends 4 residues early relative to the CDR3; the germline J gene fills the gap. The germline gives CDR1 MNHDT, CDR2 YYDKIL. This CDR3 contains 16 residues.

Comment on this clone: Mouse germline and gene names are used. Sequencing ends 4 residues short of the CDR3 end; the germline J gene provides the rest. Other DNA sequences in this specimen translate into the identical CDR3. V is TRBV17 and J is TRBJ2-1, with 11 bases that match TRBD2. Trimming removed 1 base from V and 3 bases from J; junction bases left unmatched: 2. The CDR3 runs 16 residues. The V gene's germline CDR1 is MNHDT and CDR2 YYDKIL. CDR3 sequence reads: CASSRGTGGSYAEQFF. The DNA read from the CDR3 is TGTGCTAGCAGTAGAGGGACTGGGGGGAGCTATGCT.

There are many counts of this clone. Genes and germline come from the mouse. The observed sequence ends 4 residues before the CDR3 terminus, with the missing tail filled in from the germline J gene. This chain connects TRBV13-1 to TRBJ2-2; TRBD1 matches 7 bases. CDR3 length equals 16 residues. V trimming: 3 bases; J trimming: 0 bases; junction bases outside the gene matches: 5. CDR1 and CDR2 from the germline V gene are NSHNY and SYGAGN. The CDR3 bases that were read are TGTGCCAGCAGTGGAAACAGGGGAGCAAACACCGGG. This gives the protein CASSGNRGANTG. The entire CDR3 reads CASSGNRGANTGQLYF.

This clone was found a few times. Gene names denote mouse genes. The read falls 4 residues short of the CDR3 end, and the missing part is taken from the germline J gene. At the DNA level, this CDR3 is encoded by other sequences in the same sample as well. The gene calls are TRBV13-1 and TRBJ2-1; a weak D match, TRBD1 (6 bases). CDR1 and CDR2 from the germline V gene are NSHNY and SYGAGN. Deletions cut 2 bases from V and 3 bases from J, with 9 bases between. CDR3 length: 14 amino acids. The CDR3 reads CASSEGGGYAEQFF. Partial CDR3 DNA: TGTGCCAGCAGTGAAGGAGGGGGCTATGCT.

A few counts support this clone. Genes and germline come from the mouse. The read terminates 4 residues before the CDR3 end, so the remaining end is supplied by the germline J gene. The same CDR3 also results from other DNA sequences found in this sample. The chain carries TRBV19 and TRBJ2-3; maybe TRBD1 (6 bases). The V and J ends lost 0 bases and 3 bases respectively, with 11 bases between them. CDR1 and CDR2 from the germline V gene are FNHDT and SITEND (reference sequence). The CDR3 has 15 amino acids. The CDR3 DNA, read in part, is TGTGCCAGCAGTATAGGGCAGGGGAGGGCAGAA. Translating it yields CASSIGQGRAE. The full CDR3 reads CASSIGQGRAETLYF. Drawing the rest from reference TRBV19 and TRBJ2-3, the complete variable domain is GGIITQTPKFLIGQEGQKLTLKCQQNFNHDTMYWYRQDSGKGLRLIYYSITENDLQKGDLSEGYDASREKKSSFSLTVTSAQKNEMAVFLCASSIGQGRAETLYFGSGTRLTVL.

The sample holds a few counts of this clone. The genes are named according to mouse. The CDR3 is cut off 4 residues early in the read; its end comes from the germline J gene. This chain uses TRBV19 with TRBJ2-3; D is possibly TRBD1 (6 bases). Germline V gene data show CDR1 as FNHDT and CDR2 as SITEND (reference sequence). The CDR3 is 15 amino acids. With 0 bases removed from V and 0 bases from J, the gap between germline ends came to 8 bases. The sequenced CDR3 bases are TGTGCCAGCAGTATAGAGGGGGATAGTGCAGAA. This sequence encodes CASSIEGDSAE. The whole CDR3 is CASSIEGDSAETLYF.

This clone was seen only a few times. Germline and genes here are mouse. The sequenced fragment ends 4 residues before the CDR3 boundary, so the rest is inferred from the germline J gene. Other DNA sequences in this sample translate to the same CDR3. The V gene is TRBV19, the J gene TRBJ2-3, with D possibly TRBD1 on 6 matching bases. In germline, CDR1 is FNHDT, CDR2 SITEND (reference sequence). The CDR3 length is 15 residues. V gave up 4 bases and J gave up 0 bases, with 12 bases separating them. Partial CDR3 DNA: TGTGCCAGCAGTCCCGGACAGTCTAGTGCAGAA. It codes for CASSPGQSSAE. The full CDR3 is CASSPGQSSAETLYF.

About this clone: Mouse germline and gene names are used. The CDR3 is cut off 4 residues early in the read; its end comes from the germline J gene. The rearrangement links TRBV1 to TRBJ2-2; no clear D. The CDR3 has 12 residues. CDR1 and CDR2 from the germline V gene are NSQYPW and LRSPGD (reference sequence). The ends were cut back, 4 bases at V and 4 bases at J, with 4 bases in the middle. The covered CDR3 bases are TGCACCTGCAGTGACAGCACCGGG. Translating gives CTCSDSTG. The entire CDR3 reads CTCSDSTGQLYF.

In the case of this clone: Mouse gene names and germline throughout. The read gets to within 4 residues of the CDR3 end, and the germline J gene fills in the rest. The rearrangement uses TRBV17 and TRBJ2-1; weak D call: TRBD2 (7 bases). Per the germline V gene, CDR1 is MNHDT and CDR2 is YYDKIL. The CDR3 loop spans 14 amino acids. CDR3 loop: CASSRRGAGAEQFF. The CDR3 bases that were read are TGTGCTAGCAGTAGACGGGGGGCGGGGGCT. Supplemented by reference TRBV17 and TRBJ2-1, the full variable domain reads DTTVKQNPRYKLARVGKPVNLICSQTMNHDTMYWYQKKPNQAPKLLLFYYDKILNREADTFEKFQSSRPNNSFCSLYIGSAGLEYSAMYLCASSRRGAGAEQFFGPGTRLTVL.

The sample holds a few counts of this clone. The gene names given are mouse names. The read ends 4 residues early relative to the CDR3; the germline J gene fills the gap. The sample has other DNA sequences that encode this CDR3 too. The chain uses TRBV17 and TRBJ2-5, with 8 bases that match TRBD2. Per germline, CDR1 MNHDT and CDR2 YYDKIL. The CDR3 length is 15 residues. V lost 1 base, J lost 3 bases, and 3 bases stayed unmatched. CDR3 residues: CASSRGGTGQDTQYF. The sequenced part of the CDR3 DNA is TGTGCTAGCAGTAGAGGCGGGACTGGTCAAGAC.

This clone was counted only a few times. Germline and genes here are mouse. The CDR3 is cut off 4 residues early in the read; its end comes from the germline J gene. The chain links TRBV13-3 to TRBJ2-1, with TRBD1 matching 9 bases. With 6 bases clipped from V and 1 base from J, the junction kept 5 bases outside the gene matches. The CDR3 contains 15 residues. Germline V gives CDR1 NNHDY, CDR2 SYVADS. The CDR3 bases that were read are TGTGCCAGCAAATCCGGGACAGGGAACTATGCT. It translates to CASKSGTGNYA. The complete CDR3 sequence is CASKSGTGNYAEQFF.

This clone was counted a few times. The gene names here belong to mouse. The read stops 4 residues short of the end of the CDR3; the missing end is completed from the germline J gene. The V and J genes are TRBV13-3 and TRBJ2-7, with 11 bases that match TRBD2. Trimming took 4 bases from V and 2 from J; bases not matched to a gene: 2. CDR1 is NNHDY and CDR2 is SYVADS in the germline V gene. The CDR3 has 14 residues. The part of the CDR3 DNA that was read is TGTGCCAGCAGTCACTGGGGGGGCGCCTAT. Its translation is CASSHWGGAY. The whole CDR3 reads CASSHWGGAYEQYF.

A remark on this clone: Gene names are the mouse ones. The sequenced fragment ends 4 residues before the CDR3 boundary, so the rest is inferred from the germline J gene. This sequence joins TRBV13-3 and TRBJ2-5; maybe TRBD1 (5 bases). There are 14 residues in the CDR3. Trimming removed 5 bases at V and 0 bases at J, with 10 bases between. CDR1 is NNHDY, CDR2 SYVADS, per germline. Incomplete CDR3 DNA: TGTGCCAGCAGCCCTCGACAGAACCAAGAC. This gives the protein CASSPRQNQD. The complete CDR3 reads CASSPRQNQDTQYF.

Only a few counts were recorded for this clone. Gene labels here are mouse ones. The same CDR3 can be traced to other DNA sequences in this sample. This CDR3 reads CASSPRQGGAETLYF. The DNA read from the CDR3 is TGTGCCAGCAGCCCCAGACAGGGGGGTGCAGAA. The J gene is TRBJ2-3, the V gene TRBV19; 9 nucleotides align to TRBD1. Read sequence stops 4 residues before the CDR3 end, and the germline J gene provides the missing end. The CDR3 loop spans 15 amino acids. Germline CDR1 and CDR2: FNHDT and SITEND (reference sequence). J was trimmed by 1 base and V by 5 bases; bases with no gene match: 5.

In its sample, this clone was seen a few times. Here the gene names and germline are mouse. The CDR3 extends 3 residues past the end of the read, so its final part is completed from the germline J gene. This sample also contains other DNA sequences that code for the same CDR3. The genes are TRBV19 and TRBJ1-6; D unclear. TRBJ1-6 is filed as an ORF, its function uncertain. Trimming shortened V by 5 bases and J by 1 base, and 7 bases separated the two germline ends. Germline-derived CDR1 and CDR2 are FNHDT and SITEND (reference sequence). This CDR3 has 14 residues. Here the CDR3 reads CASRTKSYNSPLYF. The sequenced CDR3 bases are TGTGCCAGCAGGACAAAGTCCTATAATTCGCCC.

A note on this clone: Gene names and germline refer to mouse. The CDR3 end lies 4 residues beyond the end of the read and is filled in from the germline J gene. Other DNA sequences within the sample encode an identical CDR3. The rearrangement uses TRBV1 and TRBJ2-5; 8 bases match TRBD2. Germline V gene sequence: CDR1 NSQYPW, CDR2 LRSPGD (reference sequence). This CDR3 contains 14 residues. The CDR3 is CTCSALGGRDTQYF. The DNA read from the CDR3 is TGCACCTGCAGTGCACTGGGGGGAAGGGAC.

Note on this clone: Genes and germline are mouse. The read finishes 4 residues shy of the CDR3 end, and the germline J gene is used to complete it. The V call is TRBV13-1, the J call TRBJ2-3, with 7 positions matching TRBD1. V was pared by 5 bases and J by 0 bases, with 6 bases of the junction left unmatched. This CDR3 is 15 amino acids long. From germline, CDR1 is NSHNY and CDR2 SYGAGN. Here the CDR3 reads CASSLQGTSAETLYF. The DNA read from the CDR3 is TGTGCCAGCAGCTTACAGGGGACCAGTGCAGAA.

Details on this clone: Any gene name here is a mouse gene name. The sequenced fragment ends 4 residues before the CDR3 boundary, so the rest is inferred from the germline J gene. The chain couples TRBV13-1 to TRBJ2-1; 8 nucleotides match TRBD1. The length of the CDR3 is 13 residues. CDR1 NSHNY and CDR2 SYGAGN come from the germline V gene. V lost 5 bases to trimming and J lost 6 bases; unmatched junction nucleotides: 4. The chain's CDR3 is CASSRGRFAEQFF. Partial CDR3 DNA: TGTGCCAGCAGCAGGGGGCGTTTTGCT.

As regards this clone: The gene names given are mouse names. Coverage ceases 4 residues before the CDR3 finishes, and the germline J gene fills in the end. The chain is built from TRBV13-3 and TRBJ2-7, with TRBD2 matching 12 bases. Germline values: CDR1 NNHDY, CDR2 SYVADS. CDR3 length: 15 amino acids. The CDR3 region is CASRTGLGGLYEQYF. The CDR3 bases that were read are TGTGCCAGCAGGACGGGACTGGGGGGTCTTTAT.